Listed below are T cell receptor beta chains from one sample, sequenced in a study of cytomegalovirus exposure and HLA in healthy donors. The method was immunoSEQ multiplex PCR; TCRdb's version includes in-frame clones alone and lacks a portion of them. The table records 100,000 to 120,000 clones, about 85% of them present only once. Source material: PBMCs. The receptor set was obtained from a woman between 18 and 30 years old in good health and CMV-seronegative. Each CDR3 is given with its conserved first and last residue. A D gene is named only where the DNA matches it firmly. Size is omitted from some rows. Given values are once, few, many or a class for expanded clones.

D gene | J gene | clone size | V gene | CDR3 protein | CDR3 DNA
- | TRBJ2-3 | - | TRBV9 | CASSGISGDTQYF | TGTGCCAGCAGCGGAATTAGCGGAGATACGCAGTATTTT
TRBD2 | TRBJ2-1 | - | TRBV5-1 | CASSPGTSGYNEQFF | TGCGCCAGCAGCCCCGGGACTAGCGGATACAATGAGCAGTTCTTC
- | TRBJ1-2 | once | TRBV5-4 | CASSTDSYGYTF | TGTGCCAGCAGCACGGACAGCTATGGCTACACCTTC
- | TRBJ2-3 | - | TRBV29-1 | CSVVGARDTDTQYF | TGCAGCGTTGTGGGGGCGAGGGACACAGATACGCAGTATTTT
- | TRBJ1-3 | - | TRBV15 | CATSRDSRVGNTIYF | TGTGCCACCAGCAGAGATAGCAGGGTGGGAAACACCATATATTTT
TRBD1 | TRBJ1-1 | - | TRBV2 | CASQGLQGAAEAFF | TGTGCCAGCCAAGGATTACAGGGGGCCGCTGAAGCTTTCTTT
TRBD1 | TRBJ1-5 | - | TRBV27 | CASSPASPTGSQPQHF | TGTGCCAGCAGCCCAGCTAGCCCGACAGGGAGTCAGCCCCAGCATTTT
- | TRBJ2-3 | once | TRBV13 | CASSLLDWNTDTQYF | TGTGCCAGCAGCTTACTGGACTGGAACACAGATACGCAGTATTTT
- | TRBJ1-1 | - | TRBV14 | CASSPRGLMGAEAFF | TGTGCCAGCAGCCCACGAGGTCTGATGGGTGCTGAAGCTTTCTTT
TRBD2 | TRBJ2-1 | - | TRBV6-4 | CASSSGTSGNNEQFF | TGTGCCAGCAGTTCCGGGACTAGCGGAAACAATGAGCAGTTCTTC
TRBD1 | TRBJ1-1 | - | TRBV5-6 | CASSLGTGNTEAFF | TGTGCCAGCAGCTTAGGGACAGGGAACACTGAAGCTTTCTTT
- | TRBJ1-2 | - | TRBV6-1 | CASSEGGGLNYGYTF | TGTGCCAGCAGTGAAGGAGGAGGGCTAAACTATGGCTACACCTTC
- | TRBJ2-2 | few | TRBV4-1 | CASSQDDGGRRELFF | TGCGCCAGCAGCCAAGATGACGGAGGGCGGCGGGAGCTGTTTTTT
- | TRBJ1-1 | - | TRBV6-5 | CASSPTRRVSTEAFF | TGTGCCAGCAGCCCAACGAGGCGAGTAAGCACTGAAGCTTTCTTT
- | TRBJ2-1 | - | TRBV7-9 | CASSLAFLDSDYNEQFF | TGTGCCAGCAGCTTAGCGTTTTTGGACTCAGACTACAATGAGCAGTTCTTC
- | TRBJ1-4 | - | TRBV6-5 | CASSYAYAGVNEKLFF | TGTGCCAGCAGTTACGCCTATGCGGGGGTCAACGAAAAACTGTTTTTT
TRBD1 | TRBJ2-7 | - | TRBV13 | CASSLAKTGGWYEQYF | TGTGCCAGCAGCTTAGCGAAGACAGGGGGTTGGTACGAGCAGTACTTC
- | TRBJ1-2 | - | TRBV19 | CASSIDRGRTVGYTF | TGTGCCAGTAGTATAGATCGCGGGAGGACGGTGGGCTACACCTTC
- | TRBJ1-3 | once | TRBV2 | CASGRQFSGNTIYF | TGTGCCAGCGGAAGACAGTTCTCTGGAAACACCATATATTTT
- | TRBJ1-1 | - | TRBV10-3 | CAISESGLMRNTEAFF | TGTGCCATCAGTGAGTCGGGCCTTATGCGGAACACTGAAGCTTTCTTT
- | TRBJ1-2 | - | TRBV13 | CASSDKDYGYTF | TGTGCCAGCAGCGACAAGGACTATGGCTACACCTTC
- | TRBJ2-3 | - | TRBV7-9 | CASSGSLTDTQYF | TGTGCCAGCAGCGGTAGCCTCACAGATACGCAGTATTTT